Listed here is a single T cell receptor (beta chain). With 10 bases removed from V and 1 base from J, the gap between germline ends came to 19 bases. The CDR3 is 15 residues long. Looked up from germline, CDR1 is ENHRY and CDR2 is SYGVKD. The record originates from a study of blood T cell repertoires in COVID-19. Study at large: Samples taken during acute and convalescent COVID-19 were collected in the United States, Italy and Spain. T cells, B-cell-depleted T cells, or PBMCs provided the cDNA or gDNA that served as material.

In the original analysis: The assay estimated nucleated cells by amplifying reference gene primers. The protocol was immunoSEQ multiplex PCR, while the TCRdb copy is restricted to in-frame clones and leaves out a portion. V and J calls and clone size are those listed in that table; D and trimming were worked out from the DNA. The data show about 140,000 clones, roughly four fifths seen once. The sample consisted of peripheral blood. This receptor was obtained from an older woman with acute or convalescent COVID-19. The chain uses TRBV10-3 and TRBJ1-1; tentatively, D is TRBD1 (6 bases). For the CDR3, the DNA is TGTGCCACCTCCCCTCGACAGGTGGCGAACACTGAAGCTTTCTTT. Translating it yields CATSPRQVANTEAFF.